The TCR beta chain described here comes from a study of blood T cell repertoires in COVID-19. Remarks on this clone: This specimen includes other DNA sequences encoding the same CDR3.

V was shortened by 3 bases and J by 4 bases, with 9 bases between the two germline ends. The CDR3 contains 13 residues. The method was immunoSEQ multiplex PCR; TCRdb's version includes in-frame clones alone and lacks a portion of them. The data contain nearly 95,000 clones, around 72% of them singletons. The J gene is TRBJ2-5, the V gene TRBV12-3 or TRBV12-4; possibly TRBD2 for D (6 bases). Input material: peripheral blood. This TCR derives from a man aged 65 to 79 with COVID-19, enrolled during active disease. For the CDR3, the DNA is TGTGCCAGCAGTTTCGCGGGAAGAGAGACCCAGTACTTC. The encoded protein is CASSFAGRETQYF.